This is a list of T cell receptor beta chains from one sample in a study of cytomegalovirus exposure and HLA in healthy donors. Libraries were prepared by immunoSEQ multiplex PCR; TCRdb keeps only in-frame clonotypes and omits some of them. The repertoire holds around 87,000 clones, with 76% as singletons. Material for sequencing was PBMCs. The receptors stem from a man aged 35 to 55 in good health and CMV-seronegative. CDR3s include the opening cysteine and the closing phenylalanine or tryptophan. A D gene is named only where the DNA matches it firmly. Some rows mark clone size as missing; the rest say once, few, many or name a class of expanded clone.

j_call clone_size cdr3_length v_call d_call cdr3_nt cdr3_aa
TRBJ2-3 . 17 TRBV5-4 TRBD2 TGTGCCAGCAGCTTGGGGGCGGGGAGGGGTCACACAGATACGCAGTATTTT CASSLGAGRGHTDTQYF
TRBJ2-6 . 15 TRBV29-1 . TGCAGCCCCAAAGGGGGGGGGTCTGGGGCCAACGTCCTGACTTTC CSPKGGGSGANVLTF
TRBJ1-6 . 16 TRBV2 TRBD1 TGTGCCAGCAGTGTACAGGGGCGGACCGATAATTCACCCCTCCACTTT CASSVQGRTDNSPLHF
TRBJ2-3 . 12 TRBV30 . TGTGCCTGGTACAAGAACACAGATACGCAGTATTTT CAWYKNTDTQYF
TRBJ1-4 once 16 TRBV9 . TGTGCCAGCAGCGTATCGATCGGAGGGTCGGGCGAAAAACTGTTTTTT CASSVSIGGSGEKLFF
TRBJ1-1 few 12 TRBV18 . TGTGCCAGCTCACGCGGGGCCACTGAAGCTTTCTTT CASSRGATEAFF
TRBJ2-2 . 16 TRBV5-1 . TGCGCCAGCAGCTTATGGAGCGCCATGAACACCGGGGAGCTGTTTTTT CASSLWSAMNTGELFF
TRBJ2-1 . 14 TRBV7-6 TRBD2 TGTGCCAGCAGCGGGGGAAGACTAGCGGGTGAGCAGTTCTTC CASSGGRLAGEQFF
TRBJ1-6 . 14 TRBV7-3 . TGTGCCAGCAGCCTAGACAGTAGTAATTCACCCCTCCACTTT CASSLDSSNSPLHF
TRBJ1-2 few 15 TRBV19 TRBD1 TGTGCCAGTAGTATCCTGGGACAGGCCAACTATGGCTACACCTTC CASSILGQANYGYTF
TRBJ2-1 few 17 TRBV14 . TGTGCCAGCAGCCCAAGCGGACGGGGGAGCTCCTACAATGAGCAGTTCTTC CASSPSGRGSSYNEQFF
TRBJ1-4 . 14 TRBV7-9 TRBD1 TGTGCCAGTACCCAGGGACAGATTAATGAAAAACTGTTTTTT CASTQGQINEKLFF
TRBJ1-4 few 16 TRBV4-2 . TGTGCCAGCAGCCAAGATACAGGGTTTGGAAATGAAAAACTGTTTTTT CASSQDTGFGNEKLFF
TRBJ1-4 . 15 TRBV10-3 . TGTGCCATCAGTGAGGGGGGCCAGCTAAATGAAAAACTGTTTTTT CAISEGGQLNEKLFF
TRBJ1-4 . 13 TRBV7-7 . TGTGCCAGCAGTCAAGACCGAGGAGAAAAACTGTTTTTT CASSQDRGEKLFF
TRBJ1-5 . 15 TRBV27 TRBD1 TGTGCCACCCTCGGCCCGGGACAGCCCTTAGATTCCCAGCATTTT CATLGPGQPLDSQHF
TRBJ1-5 . 15 TRBV19 . TGTGCCAGTAGTATATCAAGACAGGCATATCAGCCCCAGCATTTT CASSISRQAYQPQHF
TRBJ1-1 . 15 TRBV7-8 TRBD1 TGTGCCAGCAGCCTAATTCCGACAGGGGCCACTGAAGCTTTCTTT CASSLIPTGATEAFF
TRBJ2-2 . 11 TRBV6-6 . TGTGCCAGCATATTTTCCGGGGAGCTGTTTTTT CASIFSGELFF
TRBJ2-5 . 16 TRBV19 TRBD2 TGTGCCAGTAGTATAGTATACGTAGGACTAGCGGAGGGCCAGTACTTC CASSIVYVGLAEGQYF
TRBJ1-5 . 13 TRBV23-1 TRBD1 TGCGCCGGCCGGACAGGGTGGAATCAGCCCCAGCATTTT CAGRTGWNQPQHF
TRBJ2-5 . 13 TRBV6-1 . TGTGCCAGCACCGGCAACAGGAGAGAGACCCAGTACTTC CASTGNRRETQYF
TRBJ1-1 . 14 TRBV4-1 TRBD1 TGCGCCAGCAGCCAGAGACAGGGGTCCCCCGAAGCTTTCTTT CASSQRQGSPEAFF
TRBJ2-5 . 16 TRBV6-6 TRBD2 TGTGCCAGCAGTTACGAGGCTAGCGGGGGGGGAGAGACCCAGTACTTC CASSYEASGGGETQYF
TRBJ2-5 . 13 TRBV9 . TGTGCCAGCAGCGTGGAACAGGGAAGGACCCAGTACTTC CASSVEQGRTQYF
TRBJ1-2 . 14 TRBV5-5 . TGTGCCAGCAGCTTACAGGGACAAAACTATGGCTACACCTTC CASSLQGQNYGYTF
TRBJ2-7 . 15 TRBV28 . TGTGCCAGCAAAGCGTCGACGGAGGTTTATCCCGAGCAGTACTTC CASKASTEVYPEQYF
TRBJ2-2 . 15 TRBV7-3 . TGTGCCAGCAGCCAAACCTTCCCAGGCACCGGGGAGCTGTTTTTT CASSQTFPGTGELFF
TRBJ2-7 . 16 TRBV30 TRBD1 TGTGCCTGGAGTCATAAACCCCATACAGACAGGGGCGAGCAGTACTTC CAWSHKPHTDRGEQYF
TRBJ1-2 once 14 TRBV4-1 . TGCGCCAGCAGCCAGAGGGCAGGGGACTATGGCTACACCTTC CASSQRAGDYGYTF
TRBJ2-5 . 15 TRBV19 TRBD1 TGTGCCAGTAGTATCGGACAGGGGCTACGAGGGGAGCAGTACTTC CASSIGQGLRGEQYF
TRBJ1-1 few 15 TRBV4-2 TRBD1 TGTGCCAGCAGCCCCCCGGGACAGGGTCCCACTGAAGCTTTCTTT CASSPPGQGPTEAFF
TRBJ1-4 . 15 TRBV15 . TGTGCCACCAGCAGACCAGGGGTTCTTGGTGAAAAACTGTTTTTT CATSRPGVLGEKLFF
TRBJ1-1 . 17 TRBV19 TRBD1 TGTGCCAGTAGTGTCTCCCGGGACAGGGTTATGAACACTGAAGCTTTCTTT CASSVSRDRVMNTEAFF
TRBJ2-2 few 18 TRBV4-3 . TGCGCCAGCAGCCCCATATGGTCAGGGTTTAGTATAACCGGGGAGCTGTTTTTT CASSPIWSGFSITGELFF
TRBJ2-5 . 15 TRBV7-9 . TGTGCCAGCAGCTTTGGACTCCAGTCGACGGAGACCCAGTACTTC CASSFGLQSTETQYF
TRBJ2-2 . 12 TRBV6-5 . TGTGCCAGCAGTTACCTCACCGGGGAGCTGTTTTTT CASSYLTGELFF
TRBJ1-1 . 16 TRBV21-1 . TGTGCCAGCAGCTATTGGAAGAGGGGGCCGAACACTGAAGCTTTCTTT CASSYWKRGPNTEAFF
TRBJ2-7 . 13 TRBV11-3 . TGTGCCAGCAGCTTAGGGACAGACTACGAGCAGTGCTTC CASSLGTDYEQCF
TRBJ1-2 . 15 TRBV12-5 . TGTGCTAGTGGTTCTTCGAGCTCAGGGGCAAGTGGCTACACCTTC CASGSSSSGASGYTF
TRBJ2-3 . 15 TRBV6-1 TRBD2 TGTGCCAGCAGGCACGGGACGGGGGGTAGGGATACGCAGTATTTT CASRHGTGGRDTQYF
TRBJ1-2 . 14 TRBV7-9 TRBD1 TGTGCCAGCCCCCGGGACAGGGGTCTCTATGGCTACACCTTC CASPRDRGLYGYTF
TRBJ2-7 . 15 TRBV4-3 TRBD1 TGCGCCAGCAGCCAAGGGACAGGGAGCTCCTACGAGCAGTACTTC CASSQGTGSSYEQYF
TRBJ1-6 . 15 TRBV18 . TGTGCCAGCTCACTGCGGACAGACCCGAATTCACCCCTCCACTTT CASSLRTDPNSPLHF
TRBJ1-3 few 16 TRBV7-2 . TGTGCCAGCAGCTCGTCACAGATCAACTCTGGAAACACCATATATTTT CASSSSQINSGNTIYF
TRBJ1-1 few 13 TRBV2 . TGTGCCAGCAGTTCACAGGTGAACACTGAAGCTTTCTTT CASSSQVNTEAFF
TRBJ1-1 . 16 TRBV19 . TGTGCCAGTAGCTCCCGGGCAGGGGACGGGAACACTGAAGCTTTCTTT CASSSRAGDGNTEAFF
TRBJ2-5 . 15 TRBV4-2 . TGTGCCAGCAGCCAAGAAGGAGGGCGACAAGAGACCCAGTACTTC CASSQEGGRQETQYF
TRBJ2-5 . 15 TRBV7-9 . TGTGCCAGCAGCTTATCGCGGGGGCGCGGGGAGACCCAGTACTTC CASSLSRGRGETQYF